This T cell receptor (beta chain) was captured in a study of graft-versus-host responses after intestinal transplantation. Details on this clone: Its target is unknown. The identical CDR3 is also encoded by other nucleotide sequences in the sample.

Only in-frame clones appear in the TCRdb table, and some are missing; sequencing was by immunoSEQ multiplex PCR. The sample shows approximately 90,000 clones, roughly 90% of them seen only once. Germline lookup yields CDR1 SQVTM and CDR2 ANQGSEA. This CDR3 has 12 amino acids. V was shortened by 3 bases and J by 0 bases, with 6 bases between the two germline ends. The chain uses TRBV29-1 and TRBJ2-7; D unresolved. Sample: unstimulated CD8+ T cells sorted from spleen or lymph node cells, taken before transplant. The clonotype originates from a human donor who was the organ donor for an intestinal transplant. In DNA, the CDR3 is TGCAGCGTTGATGTCGGCTCCTACGAGCAGTACTTC. This sequence encodes CSVDVGSYEQYF.